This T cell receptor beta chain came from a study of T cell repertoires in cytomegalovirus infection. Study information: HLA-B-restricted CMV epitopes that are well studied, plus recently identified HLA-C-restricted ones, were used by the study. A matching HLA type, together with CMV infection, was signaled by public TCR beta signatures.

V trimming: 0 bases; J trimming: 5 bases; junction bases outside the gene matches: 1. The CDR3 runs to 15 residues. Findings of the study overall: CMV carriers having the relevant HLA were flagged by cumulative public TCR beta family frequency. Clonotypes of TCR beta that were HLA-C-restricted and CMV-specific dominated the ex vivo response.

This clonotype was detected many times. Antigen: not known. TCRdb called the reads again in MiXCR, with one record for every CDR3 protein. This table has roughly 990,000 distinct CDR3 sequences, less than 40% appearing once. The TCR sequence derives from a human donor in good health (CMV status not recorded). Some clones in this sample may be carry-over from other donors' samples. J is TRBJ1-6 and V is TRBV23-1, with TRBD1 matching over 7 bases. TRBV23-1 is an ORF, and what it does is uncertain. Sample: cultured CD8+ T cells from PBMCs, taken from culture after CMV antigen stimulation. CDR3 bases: TGCGCCAGCAGTCAATCGGGGACAGATAATTCACCCCTCCACTTT. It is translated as CASSQSGTDNSPLHF.